This T cell receptor beta chain was retrieved from a study of shared clonotypes between healthy human individuals. Overall study: A few men and a couple of women, aged 18 to 49, were donors.

The V and J ends lost 1 base and 9 bases respectively, with 19 bases between them. The CDR3 is made up of 16 amino acids. CDR1 LGHNA and CDR2 YSLEER come from the germline V gene. The authors' processing: For the immunoSEQ data, sequences were junction-only without quality scores, so filtering differed. This table comes from immunoSEQ multiplex PCR, and its TCRdb copy is limited to in-frame clones, with some not included. That table is the source of V, J and clone size, and D and trimming were worked out from the DNA. Of over 400,000 clones in the sample, around four fifths are singletons; the top ten hold about 12%.

The sequenced material came from PBMCs. The V call is TRBV4-3, the J call TRBJ2-1; D is undetermined. The receptor was derived from a woman in her thirties or forties in good health. Some clones in this sample may be carry-over from other donors' samples. CDR3 protein: CASSQVDILVFGEQFF. CDR3 coding DNA: TGCGCCAGCAGCCAAGTTGACATTTTGGTTTTCGGTGAGCAGTTCTTC.